The 24 T cell receptor beta chains in this list originate from one sample, sequenced in a study of T cell responses to AZD1222 COVID-19 vaccine. TCRdb's copy holds only in-frame clones and misses some; the assay was immunoSEQ multiplex PCR. The table lists around 150,000 clones, 94% of them singletons. The sequences come from peripheral blood, collected on day 0 of AZD1222 vaccination. These receptors came from an adult in good health.

The chain carries TRBV7-9 and TRBJ1-2; no firm D call. Germline CDR1 reads SEHNR; CDR2 reads FQNEAQ (reference sequence). Trimming removed 1 base from V and 8 bases from J, with 14 bases in between. The CDR3 is 14 amino acids. The chain's CDR3 is CASSLEWTREGYTF. The CDR3 bases are TGTGCCAGCAGCTTAGAGTGGACGCGCGAGGGCTACACCTTC.

For the CDR3, the DNA is TGTGCCACCAGTGATCCTCGGGGGCAGAGAAATGAGCAGTTCTTC. Translation: CATSDPRGQRNEQFF. V gene TRBV24-1 combines with J gene TRBJ2-1, with D perhaps matching TRBD1 or TRBD2 (6 bases each). The V gene lost 3 bases and the J gene lost 7 bases, with 15 bases spanning the gap. The CDR3 runs 15 residues. Germline values: CDR1 KGHDR, CDR2 SFDVKD.

The chain is built from TRBV5-1 and TRBJ2-3; the D call may be TRBD1 or TRBD2 (5 bases each). Trimming removed 4 bases at V and 14 bases at J, with 20 bases between. Germline V gene lookup returns CDR1 SGHRS and CDR2 YFSETQ. The CDR3 runs 13 residues. CDR3 loop: CASSPRVDSPPYF. CDR3 nucleotide sequence: TGCGCCAGCAGCCCGAGGGTCGACAGCCCCCCGTATTTT.

This chain connects TRBV12-3 or TRBV12-4 to TRBJ1-2, with a tentative D call TRBD1 (6 bases). This CDR3 has 13 amino acids. Trimming left V 7 bases short and J 4 bases short, with 13 bases between. The CDR3 DNA reads TGTGCCAGCACCCTTGACAGGCCCTATGGCTACACCTTC. This codes for CASTLDRPYGYTF.

Written as DNA, the CDR3 is TGTGCCAGCTCACCAGGGCGTTCTCAGCCCCAGCATTTT. This encodes CASSPGRSQPQHF. This rearrangement joins TRBV18 to TRBJ1-5; D unresolved. With 2 bases removed from V and 6 bases from J, the gap between germline ends came to 8 bases. Per the germline V gene, CDR1 is KGHSH and CDR2 is LQKENI. The CDR3 loop spans 13 amino acids.

This clone has just one count. V gene TRBV5-4 combines with J gene TRBJ2-7, with TRBD2 as a possible D gene (5 bases). This CDR3 region has 15 residues. Germline V lookup: CDR1 SGHNT, CDR2 YYREEE (reference sequence). Trimming took off 4 bases at V and 2 bases at J, with 16 bases between the two ends. The CDR3 sequence: CASSPAGRGTYEQYF. CDR3 coding DNA: TGTGCCAGCAGCCCCGCTGGGAGAGGTACCTACGAGCAGTACTTC. The entire variable domain, with the rest obtained from reference TRBV5-4 and TRBJ2-7, is as follows: ETGVTQSPTHLIKTRGQQVTLRCSSQSGHNTVSWYQQALGQGPQFIFQYYREEENGRGNFPPRFSGLQFPNYSSELNVNALELDDSALYLCASSPAGRGTYEQYFGPGTRLTVT.

This clone was detected only once. The V and J genes are TRBV30 and TRBJ2-2; 11 bases are shared with TRBD2. Germline-derived CDR1 and CDR2 are GTSNPN and SVGIG (reference sequence). The length of the CDR3 is 14 residues. V was pared by 3 bases and J by 5 bases, with 2 bases of the junction left unmatched. The CDR3 region is CAWSSSGRTGELFF. The CDR3 DNA reads TGTGCCTGGAGCTCTAGCGGGAGGACCGGGGAGCTGTTTTTT.

The V and J genes are TRBV4-1 and TRBJ1-1; D unclear. Germline V CDR1 and CDR2: MGHRA, YSYEKL. This CDR3 region has 12 residues. Trimming left V 4 bases short and J 4 bases short, with 7 bases between. CDR3 DNA: TGCGCCAGCAGCCGTACGGGCACTGAAGCTTTCTTT. Translation gives CASSRTGTEAFF.

This chain uses TRBV29-1 with TRBJ1-1; D not resolved. Per the germline V gene, CDR1 is SQVTM and CDR2 is ANQGSEA. V shed 6 bases and J shed 0 bases, with 11 bases lying between them. The CDR3 has 13 amino acids. CDR3 sequence reads: CSVRGRLNTEAFF. CDR3 DNA: TGCAGCGTCCGTGGGCGCCTGAACACTGAAGCTTTCTTT.

The V call is TRBV6-5, the J call TRBJ1-5; D gene ambiguous. V lost 6 bases, J lost 6 bases, and 12 bases lay in between. The CDR3 length is 13 residues. Germline CDR1 is MNHEY and CDR2 is SVGAGI. The chain's CDR3 is CASSYDPAQPQHF. DNA for the CDR3: TGTGCCAGCAGCTACGATCCGGCTCAGCCCCAGCATTTT.

The chain uses TRBV28 and TRBJ1-5; possibly TRBD1 for D (6 bases). This CDR3 is 15 amino acids long. CDR1 is MDHEN and CDR2 is SYDVKM in the germline V gene. V shed 6 bases and J shed 0 bases, with 12 bases lying between them. As DNA, the CDR3 is TGTGCCAGCAGGACGGGACACTCTAGCAATCAGCCCCAGCATTTT. It translates to CASRTGHSSNQPQHF.

This rearrangement joins TRBV6-5 to TRBJ1-1, with D perhaps TRBD1 (6 bases). The V gene's germline CDR1 is MNHEY and CDR2 SVGAGI. V lost 6 bases, J lost 0 bases, and 11 bases lay in between. The length of the CDR3 is 14 residues. The CDR3 DNA reads TGTGCCAGCAGCCTGGACAGACTGAACACTGAAGCTTTCTTT. Translation: CASSLDRLNTEAFF.

In nucleotides, the CDR3 is TGCGCCAGCAGCCCGGGACAGGGGAACTATGGCTACACCTTC. Amino acid sequence: CASSPGQGNYGYTF. This sequence joins TRBV5-1 and TRBJ1-2, with 10 bases that match TRBD1. This CDR3 contains 14 residues. Trimming took 4 bases from V and 2 from J; bases not matched to a gene: 2. CDR1 and CDR2 (germline): SGHRS, YFSETQ. The full variable domain, its missing parts supplied by reference TRBV5-1 and TRBJ1-2, is KAGVTQTPRYLIKTRGQQVTLSCSPISGHRSVSWYQQTPGQGLQFLFEYFSETQRNKGNFPGRFSGRQFSNSRSEMNVSTLELGDSALYLCASSPGQGNYGYTFGSGTRLTVV.

The genes are TRBV15 and TRBJ1-5; D is possibly TRBD1 (6 bases). Germline V lookup: CDR1 LNHNV, CDR2 YYDKDF (reference sequence). Trimming pared 5 bases from V and 1 base from J, leaving 12 bases between. The CDR3 is 15 residues long. The CDR3 nucleotides read TGTGCCACCAGCCGGGGGGCCGGGAGCAATCAGCCCCAGCATTTT. It is translated as CATSRGAGSNQPQHF.

With respect to this clone: Other DNA sequences of this sample code for an identical CDR3. V and J are TRBV6-5 and TRBJ1-1, with TRBD1 identical over 7 bases. With 0 bases clipped from V and 4 bases from J, the junction kept 2 bases outside the gene matches. This CDR3 region has 14 residues. The V gene's germline CDR1 is MNHEY and CDR2 SVGAGI. The CDR3 loop is CASSYSAGGTEAFF. CDR3 nucleotides: TGTGCCAGCAGTTACTCGGCAGGGGGCACTGAAGCTTTCTTT.

The chain is built from TRBV3-1 (or the pseudogene TRBV3-2) and TRBJ1-2; D perhaps matches TRBD1 (5 bases). The CDR3 is 16 residues long. The V end was cut by 0 bases, the J end by 1 base, with 12 bases between. Germline CDR1 is LGHDT and CDR2 is YNNKEL (reference sequence). The CDR3, as DNA: TGTGCCAGCAGCCAAGAGACGGGGGGGAATAACTATGGCTACACCTTC. It translates to CASSQETGGNNYGYTF.

V and J are TRBV19 and TRBJ1-5, with D possibly being TRBD1 (6 bases). The CDR3 loop spans 12 amino acids. CDR1 LNHDA and CDR2 SQIVND come from the germline V gene (reference sequence). Trimming took 2 bases from V and 7 from J, leaving 6 bases between them. CDR3 loop: CASSIQGQPQHF. In nucleotides, the CDR3 is TGTGCCAGTAGTATACAGGGGCAGCCCCAGCATTTT.

The chain is built from TRBV30 and TRBJ1-6; D is ambiguous. Germline loops: CDR1 GTSNPN, CDR2 SVGIG (reference sequence). The V gene lost 4 bases and the J gene lost 7 bases, with 14 bases spanning the gap. This CDR3 is built from 14 residues. The CDR3 DNA reads TGTGCCTGGATCGGAGGTTCGCTCAATTCACCCCTCCACTTT. It specifies CAWIGGSLNSPLHF.

The rearrangement links TRBV5-1 to TRBJ2-5; the match to TRBD2 covers 8 bases. Germline assignment: CDR1 SGHRS and CDR2 YFSETQ. V was clipped by 0 bases and J by 0 bases; unmatched bases: 4. The CDR3 length is 16 residues. The DNA for the CDR3 is TGCGCCAGCAGCTTGGGGATAGCGGGGTACCAAGAGACCCAGTACTTC. It specifies CASSLGIAGYQETQYF.

The chain carries TRBV25-1 and TRBJ1-3; D not certain. Trimming shortened V by 0 bases and J by 0 bases, and 15 bases separated the two germline ends. The CDR3 runs 18 residues. CDR1 and CDR2 from the germline V gene are MGHDK and SYGVNS. This chain's CDR3 is CASSEYGRSPLSGNTIYF. Here the CDR3 DNA reads TGTGCCAGCAGTGAATACGGGAGGTCACCCCTCTCTGGAAACACCATATATTTT. Full variable domain (rest looked up from reference TRBV25-1 and TRBJ1-3): EADIYQTPRYLVIGTGKKITLECSQTMGHDKMYWYQQDPGMELHLIHYSYGVNSTEKGDLSSESTVSRIRTEHFPLTLESARPSHTSQYLCASSEYGRSPLSGNTIYFGEGSWLTVV.

The chain links TRBV27 to TRBJ2-3, with 7 bases lining up with TRBD2. The CDR3 runs to 13 residues. The trim removed 3 bases at V and 3 bases at J, leaving 0 bases unmatched. CDR1 is MNHEY and CDR2 is SMNVEV in the germline V gene (reference sequence). The CDR3 coding sequence is TGTGCCAGCAGTTTGGGGGGGACAGATACGCAGTATTTT. The encoded protein is CASSLGGTDTQYF.

This chain links TRBV29-1 with TRBJ2-1; a weak D match, TRBD2 (6 bases). This CDR3 spans 12 amino acids. Germline V lookup: CDR1 SQVTM, CDR2 ANQGSEA. Trimming took 6 bases from V and 9 from J, leaving 15 bases between them. In nucleotides, the CDR3 is TGCAGCGTCGGCCTGAGGGAGGCTGAGCAGTTCTTC. Amino acid sequence: CSVGLREAEQFF.

This clone was observed a single time. This chain links TRBV28 with TRBJ1-3; perhaps TRBD1 as D (6 bases). Germline lookup yields CDR1 MDHEN and CDR2 SYDVKM. Between the trimmed V and J ends, which lost 3 bases and 1 base, there was a span of 10 bases. This CDR3 is built from 15 residues. CDR3: CASSFSGASGNTIYF. CDR3 in DNA: TGTGCCAGCAGTTTTTCAGGGGCGTCTGGAAACACCATATATTTT. Using reference TRBV28 and TRBJ1-3 for the parts outside the CDR3, the full variable domain is DVKVTQSSRYLVKRTGEKVFLECVQDMDHENMFWYRQDPGLGLRLIYFSYDVKMKEKGDIPEGYSVSREKKERFSLILESASTNQTSMYLCASSFSGASGNTIYFGEGSWLTVV.

The gene calls are TRBV28 and TRBJ1-5; the match to TRBD1 covers 9 bases. This CDR3 spans 15 amino acids. V trimming: 1 base; J trimming: 9 bases; junction bases outside the gene matches: 7. The germline CDR1 and CDR2 sequences are MDHEN and SYDVKM. CDR3 DNA: TGTGCCAGCAGTTTATACACGGGACAGGGTCTGCCCCAGCATTTT. Its translation: CASSLYTGQGLPQHF.